A selection of T cell receptor beta chains follows, all from one sample in a study of shared clonotypes between healthy human individuals. Here immunoSEQ multiplex PCR was the method, and the copy in TCRdb shows in-frame clones only, minus some. The table lists roughly 2 million clones, roughly 94% of them singletons. Sequencing was done on a sample of naive CD4+ T cells sorted from blood. These receptors were obtained from a young man in good health. Each CDR3 is given with its conserved first and last residue. D genes are given only for firm matches. Only some rows state a clone size, as once, few, many or a class for expanded clones.

j_gene: TRBJ2-2
v_gene: TRBV7-2
abundance: -
d_gene: -
CDR3aa: CASSLDTGSLFF
CDR3nt: TGTGCCAGCAGCTTAGACACGGGGTCGTTGTTTTTT

j_gene: TRBJ2-1
v_gene: TRBV2
abundance: -
d_gene: -
CDR3aa: CASTPIYNEQFF
CDR3nt: TGTGCCAGCACCCCCATTTACAATGAGCAGTTCTTC

j_gene: TRBJ2-1
v_gene: TRBV7-2
abundance: -
d_gene: -
CDR3aa: CASSLGLMGTNEQFF
CDR3nt: TGTGCCAGCAGCTTGGGTCTCATGGGGACGAATGAGCAGTTCTTC

j_gene: TRBJ2-2
v_gene: TRBV7-2
abundance: -
d_gene: -
CDR3aa: CASSLSAANTGELFF
CDR3nt: TGTGCCAGCAGCTTATCTGCCGCGAACACCGGGGAGCTGTTTTTT

j_gene: TRBJ1-2
v_gene: TRBV10-2
abundance: -
d_gene: TRBD1
CDR3aa: CASSEIQGGIYGYTF
CDR3nt: TGCGCCAGCAGTGAGATTCAGGGGGGAATCTATGGCTACACCTTC

j_gene: TRBJ1-4
v_gene: TRBV12-5
abundance: -
d_gene: -
CDR3aa: CASGYYTGGQNEKLFF
CDR3nt: TGTGCTAGTGGTTACTATACGGGGGGCCAAAATGAAAAACTGTTTTTT

j_gene: TRBJ1-1
v_gene: TRBV6-6
abundance: once
d_gene: -
CDR3aa: CASSFSGGMNTEAFF
CDR3nt: TGTGCCAGCAGTTTCAGCGGCGGCATGAACACTGAAGCTTTCTTT

j_gene: TRBJ1-4
v_gene: TRBV18
abundance: -
d_gene: -
CDR3aa: CASSPGTGATNEKLFF
CDR3nt: TGTGCCAGCTCACCTGGGACGGGGGCAACTAATGAAAAACTGTTTTTT

j_gene: TRBJ2-3
v_gene: TRBV9
abundance: -
d_gene: -
CDR3aa: CASSAPGVRTDTQYF
CDR3nt: TGTGCCAGCAGCGCTCCGGGAGTGCGGACAGATACGCAGTATTTT

j_gene: TRBJ2-7
v_gene: TRBV6-5
abundance: -
d_gene: -
CDR3aa: CASSKNWDQNYEQYF
CDR3nt: TGTGCCAGCAGTAAAAACTGGGACCAAAACTACGAGCAGTACTTC

j_gene: TRBJ2-7
v_gene: TRBV4-3
abundance: once
d_gene: -
CDR3aa: CASSLDRAYEQYF
CDR3nt: TGCGCCAGCAGCCTTGACAGAGCCTACGAGCAGTACTTC

j_gene: TRBJ2-2
v_gene: TRBV11-3
abundance: -
d_gene: -
CDR3aa: CASSFGRWGNNTGELFF
CDR3nt: TGTGCCAGCAGCTTCGGACGGTGGGGAAACAACACCGGGGAGCTGTTTTTT

j_gene: TRBJ2-2
v_gene: TRBV4-3
abundance: -
d_gene: TRBD2
CDR3aa: CASSQEGGTGELFF
CDR3nt: TGCGCCAGCAGCCAAGAGGGGGGGACCGGGGAGCTGTTTTTT

j_gene: TRBJ1-5
v_gene: TRBV7-2
abundance: once
d_gene: TRBD1
CDR3aa: CASSSRQGIQPQHF
CDR3nt: TGTGCCAGCAGCTCCCGACAGGGAATTCAGCCCCAGCATTTT

j_gene: TRBJ2-7
v_gene: TRBV10-3
abundance: -
d_gene: -
CDR3aa: CAISVGPGDDEQYF
CDR3nt: TGTGCCATCAGTGTCGGCCCCGGGGACGACGAGCAGTACTTC

j_gene: TRBJ1-2
v_gene: TRBV10-3
abundance: -
d_gene: -
CDR3aa: CAISEPARTMYGYTF
CDR3nt: TGTGCCATCAGTGAGCCCGCCCGAACGATGTATGGCTACACCTTC

j_gene: TRBJ2-3
v_gene: TRBV18
abundance: -
d_gene: -
CDR3aa: CASSPLIDSTDTQYF
CDR3nt: TGTGCCAGCTCACCATTAATAGACAGCACAGATACGCAGTATTTT

j_gene: TRBJ1-6
v_gene: TRBV6-1
abundance: -
d_gene: -
CDR3aa: CASSEAAEEVSNSPLHF
CDR3nt: TGTGCCAGCAGTGAAGCGGCGGAGGAGGTCTCGAATTCACCCCTCCACTTT

j_gene: TRBJ2-5
v_gene: TRBV6-6
abundance: -
d_gene: TRBD1
CDR3aa: CASSSTGGLIETQYF
CDR3nt: TGTGCCAGCAGTTCGACAGGGGGGTTAATAGAGACCCAGTACTTC

j_gene: TRBJ1-1
v_gene: TRBV5-4
abundance: -
d_gene: -
CDR3aa: CASSREGLNTEAFF
CDR3nt: TGTGCCAGCAGCCGAGAGGGCCTGAACACTGAAGCTTTCTTT

j_gene: TRBJ1-1
v_gene: TRBV14
abundance: -
d_gene: -
CDR3aa: CASSQVEGRSGTEAFF
CDR3nt: TGTGCCAGCAGCCAAGTTGAGGGGAGAAGCGGCACTGAAGCTTTCTTT

j_gene: TRBJ2-3
v_gene: TRBV7-2
abundance: -
d_gene: TRBD2
CDR3aa: CASSLILALPTDTQYF
CDR3nt: TGTGCCAGCAGTTTGATACTAGCGCTTCCCACAGATACGCAGTATTTT

j_gene: TRBJ2-5
v_gene: TRBV4-1
abundance: once
d_gene: TRBD2
CDR3aa: CASGRGGGWETQYF
CDR3nt: TGCGCCAGCGGCCGGGGCGGGGGTTGGGAGACCCAGTACTTC

j_gene: TRBJ2-3
v_gene: TRBV7-2
abundance: -
d_gene: TRBD2
CDR3aa: CASSSGASGGTDTQYF
CDR3nt: TGTGCCAGCAGCTCCGGGGCTAGCGGGGGCACAGATACGCAGTATTTT

j_gene: TRBJ1-5
v_gene: TRBV30
abundance: -
d_gene: TRBD1
CDR3aa: CAWSATGVGNQPQHF
CDR3nt: TGTGCCTGGAGTGCTACAGGGGTAGGCAATCAGCCCCAGCATTTT

j_gene: TRBJ2-2
v_gene: TRBV7-2
abundance: once
d_gene: -
CDR3aa: CASSLTSSTGELFF
CDR3nt: TGTGCCAGCAGCTTAACTAGCAGCACCGGGGAGCTGTTTTTT

j_gene: TRBJ2-1
v_gene: TRBV6-6
abundance: -
d_gene: TRBD1
CDR3aa: CASRPRDRGEIF
CDR3nt: TGTGCCAGCAGACCGAGGGACAGGGGGGAGATCTTC

j_gene: TRBJ2-7
v_gene: TRBV7-2
abundance: -
d_gene: -
CDR3aa: CASSLARENEQYF
CDR3nt: TGTGCCAGCAGCTTAGCACGGGAGAACGAGCAGTACTTC

j_gene: TRBJ2-3
v_gene: TRBV27
abundance: -
d_gene: TRBD2
CDR3aa: CASSLIRGGRTDTQYF
CDR3nt: TGTGCCAGCAGTTTGATCCGGGGGGGCCGGACAGATACGCAGTATTTT

j_gene: TRBJ2-5
v_gene: TRBV18
abundance: -
d_gene: TRBD2
CDR3aa: CASSPPGLAGGQETQYF
CDR3nt: TGTGCCAGCTCACCCCCCGGACTAGCGGGGGGGCAAGAGACCCAGTACTTC

j_gene: TRBJ2-2
v_gene: TRBV11-2
abundance: -
d_gene: -
CDR3aa: CASSLRDLNTGELFF
CDR3nt: TGTGCCAGCAGCTTACGGGACCTAAACACCGGGGAGCTGTTTTTT

j_gene: TRBJ1-1
v_gene: TRBV4-1
abundance: few
d_gene: -
CDR3aa: CASSPNLYTEAFF
CDR3nt: TGCGCCAGCAGCCCCAATTTGTACACTGAAGCTTTCTTT

j_gene: TRBJ2-7
v_gene: TRBV5-8
abundance: -
d_gene: -
CDR3aa: CASSFGGGSSYEQYF
CDR3nt: TGTGCCAGCAGCTTCGGAGGGGGCTCCTCCTACGAGCAGTACTTC

j_gene: TRBJ1-5
v_gene: TRBV5-1
abundance: once
d_gene: -
CDR3aa: CASSLDGPRQPQHF
CDR3nt: TGCGCCAGCAGCTTGGATGGGCCTCGTCAGCCCCAGCATTTT

j_gene: TRBJ1-2
v_gene: TRBV5-1
abundance: -
d_gene: TRBD1
CDR3aa: CASSFRTGSEGYTF
CDR3nt: TGCGCCAGCAGCTTCCGGACAGGCTCGGAAGGCTACACCTTC

j_gene: TRBJ2-5
v_gene: TRBV7-9
abundance: -
d_gene: -
CDR3aa: CASSLVGGEETQYF
CDR3nt: TGTGCCAGCAGCTTAGTTGGTGGGGAAGAGACCCAGTACTTC

j_gene: TRBJ2-2
v_gene: TRBV5-4
abundance: -
d_gene: -
CDR3aa: CASSLAEAANTGELFF
CDR3nt: TGTGCCAGCAGCTTGGCCGAGGCAGCGAACACCGGGGAGCTGTTTTTT

j_gene: TRBJ1-2
v_gene: TRBV4-1
abundance: -
d_gene: -
CDR3aa: CASSHPPGNYGYTF
CDR3nt: TGCGCCAGCAGCCATCCCCCCGGGAACTATGGCTACACCTTC

j_gene: TRBJ2-7
v_gene: TRBV4-3
abundance: -
d_gene: -
CDR3aa: CASSQDSKAYEQYF
CDR3nt: TGCGCCAGCAGCCAAGATTCGAAGGCCTACGAGCAGTACTTC

j_gene: TRBJ1-1
v_gene: TRBV18
abundance: -
d_gene: -
CDR3aa: CASSRIGGSVTEAFF
CDR3nt: TGTGCCAGCTCCCGCATTGGGGGGTCAGTCACTGAAGCTTTCTTT

j_gene: TRBJ1-2
v_gene: TRBV5-4
abundance: -
d_gene: TRBD1
CDR3aa: CASSETRQGEDGYTF
CDR3nt: TGTGCCAGCAGCGAGACTAGGCAGGGGGAAGATGGCTACACCTTC

j_gene: TRBJ1-2
v_gene: TRBV10-3
abundance: -
d_gene: TRBD1
CDR3aa: CAISGMDRGYGYTF
CDR3nt: TGTGCCATCAGTGGGATGGACAGGGGGTATGGCTACACCTTC